This TCR beta chain was obtained from a study of Ad26.COV2.S vaccination and SARS-CoV-2 variants. Whole-study context: A participant enrolled in the COV1001 Ad26.COV2.S trial arm provided the sample.

The assay was immunoSEQ multiplex PCR, and TCRdb's table has in-frame clones only and misses some. The sample lists nearly 400,000 clones, around 91% seen once, with around 1.8% in the top ten. Treatment: 15 to 20 received Ad26.COV2.S at low or high dose, single or two shots; about 5 received placebo; per-sample allocation not given. Repertoires come from day 63 after the first vaccine or placebo injection. Findings and limits, study-wide: Among vaccine recipients, spike-specific TCR breadth exceeded that of placebo recipients.

Comments on this clone: Antigen unknown.

With V trimmed by 5 bases and J by 3 bases, 3 bases remained unmatched. The germline gives CDR1 MGHRA, CDR2 YSYEKL. The CDR3 consists of 14 residues. This receptor was obtained from a person between 18 and 65 years old who received the Ad26.COV2.S COVID-19 vaccine or a placebo. The chain carries TRBV4-1 and TRBJ1-4; 7 nucleotides line up with TRBD1. The material sequenced was peripheral blood, taken in a trial of Ad26.COV2.S vaccine versus placebo. The CDR3: CASSDQGANEKLFF. Written as DNA, the CDR3 is TGCGCCAGCAGCGACCAGGGGGCTAATGAAAAACTGTTTTTT.